One and the same sample provided the 21 T cell receptor beta chains below, sequenced in a study of T-cell memory formation after mild COVID-19. MiXCR, applied by TCRdb to the 5' RACE reads, yields one record per CDR3 protein. The data show roughly 160,000 distinct CDR3 sequences, 11% seen once. The sequenced material came from PBMCs or a T cell subset sorted from them (not recorded which). All receptors come from a man younger than 35 who had mild COVID-19 (a few samples of this study predate the infection). Cell type and time point are not known.

With regard to this clonotype: A read error may produce the germline difference seen at one junction end. The chain couples TRBV20-1 to TRBJ1-6; TRBD1 matches 7 bases. The CDR3 loop spans 13 amino acids. The V gene's germline CDR1 is DFQATT and CDR2 SNEGSKA (reference sequence). The CDR3 coding sequence is TGCAGTACTAGGGGGACAGTAAATTCACCCCTCCACTTT. This encodes CSTRGTVNSPLHF.

This clonotype came up many times. The CDR3 nucleotides are TGCGCCAGCAGCTTCTCCCCCATGGGCGCCGGCGGCGACGAGCAGTACGTC. Residues: CASSFSPMGAGGDEQYV. J is TRBJ2-7 and V is TRBV5-1, with unresolved D. Trimming took 2 bases from V and 5 from J, leaving 23 bases between them. Germline V gene lookup returns CDR1 SGHRS and CDR2 YFSETQ. The CDR3 contains 17 residues.

This clonotype occurred once. This rearrangement joins TRBV4-1 to TRBJ2-1, with TRBD2 matching over 11 bases. The CDR3 is 16 amino acids. Trimming removed 2 bases from V and 6 bases from J; junction bases left unmatched: 6. Germline CDR1 is MGHRA and CDR2 is YSYEKL. CDR3 DNA: TGCGCCAGCAGCCAACTTCTAGCGGGGGGTCTCAATGAGCAGTTCTTC. This translates into CASSQLLAGGLNEQFF.

The V gene is TRBV5-1, the J gene TRBJ1-5; D gene unclear. Trimming left V 5 bases short and J 7 bases short, with 19 bases between. Germline loops: CDR1 SGHRS, CDR2 YFSETQ. CDR3 length: 15 amino acids. This CDR3 is CASRQGLGGGQPQHF. The CDR3 nucleotides read TGCGCCAGCAGGCAAGGCCTTGGAGGAGGGCAGCCCCAGCATTTT.

This clonotype was recorded many times. The chain carries TRBV4-2 and TRBJ2-1; 12 nucleotides align to TRBD2. The CDR3 spans 17 residues. Germline V CDR1 and CDR2: LGHNA, YNFKEQ. Unmatched junction bases numbered 6, after V lost 1 base and J lost 5 bases. The DNA for the CDR3 is TGTGCCAGCAGCCAAGCCTTACTAGCGGGGGGACACAATGAGCAGTTCTTC. Its protein is CASSQALLAGGHNEQFF.

The chain combines TRBV6-5 with TRBJ2-5; D call uncertain. This CDR3 is 15 amino acids long. The germline gives CDR1 MNHEY, CDR2 SVGAGI. The V gene lost 0 bases and the J gene lost 7 bases, with 15 bases spanning the gap. The CDR3 DNA reads TGTGCCAGCAGTTACTCATTATCCATTGGTGGGACCCAGTACTTC. Residues: CASSYSLSIGGTQYF.

The V and J genes are TRBV7-9 and TRBJ1-2; D perhaps matches TRBD1 (5 bases). The CDR3 contains 15 residues. The V end was cut by 2 bases, the J end by 3 bases, with 13 bases between. The germline CDR1 and CDR2 sequences are SEHNR and FQNEAQ (reference sequence). This CDR3 reads CASSLLTSGYYGYTF. The CDR3 DNA is TGTGCCAGCAGCTTACTAACGTCAGGGTACTATGGCTACACCTTC.

V usage is TRBV24-1 and J usage is TRBJ2-1; D may be TRBD1 (7 bases). V dropped 4 bases and J dropped 8 bases, with 14 bases sitting between them. The V gene's germline CDR1 is KGHDR and CDR2 SFDVKD. This CDR3 spans 14 amino acids. The CDR3 DNA reads TGTGCCACCAGTGAGCAGGGGGGTCGCGATGAGCAGTTCTTC. Amino acid sequence: CATSEQGGRDEQFF.

This clonotype was detected a few times. The chain couples TRBV5-1 to TRBJ2-7, with D perhaps matching TRBD1 (5 bases). This CDR3 contains 14 residues. The germline CDR1 and CDR2 sequences are SGHRS and YFSETQ. Trimming shortened V by 0 bases and J by 2 bases, and 9 bases separated the two germline ends. CDR3 DNA: TGCGCCAGCAGCTTGGGACAGACGGCCTACGAGCAGTACTTC. This encodes CASSLGQTAYEQYF.

This clonotype occurred a few times. The chain joins TRBV3-1 to TRBJ2-7; TRBD2 aligns across 10 bases. V was clipped by 3 bases and J by 6 bases; unmatched bases: 8. This CDR3 contains 15 residues. The germline V gene encodes CDR1 LGHDT and CDR2 YNNKEL (reference sequence). DNA for the CDR3: TGTGCCAGCAGCCAGGTTCCTAGCGGGGGCGGCGAGCAGTACTTC. Translating it yields CASSQVPSGGGEQYF.

The chain combines TRBV4-1 with TRBJ2-3; 7 bases agree with TRBD2. The CDR3 extends over 16 amino acids. Germline V gives CDR1 MGHRA, CDR2 YSYEKL. Trimming removed 4 bases from V and 2 bases from J; junction bases left unmatched: 9. The CDR3, as DNA: TGCGCCAGCAGCCGCCGATCTAGCGGTGCCACAGATACGCAGTATTTT. The encoded protein is CASSRRSSGATDTQYF.

The table lists this clonotype with many counts. The rearrangement joins TRBV6-5 to TRBJ2-3, with a weak D call TRBD2 (5 bases). This CDR3 region has 12 residues. Germline loops: CDR1 MNHEY, CDR2 SVGAGI. The V and J ends lost 5 bases and 6 bases respectively, with 9 bases between them. The CDR3 here is CASSTLDDTQYF. The CDR3 region has the DNA TGTGCCAGCAGTACACTAGATGATACGCAGTATTTT.

The rearrangement uses TRBV3-1 and TRBJ2-7; D is unclear. CDR1 is LGHDT and CDR2 is YNNKEL in the germline V gene (reference sequence). The germline V and J ends were trimmed by 3 bases and 0 bases, with 9 bases remaining between them. The CDR3 runs 14 residues. CDR3 sequence (DNA): TGTGCCAGCAGCCATGCCCGGGTCTCCTACGAGCAGTACTTC. Translating gives CASSHARVSYEQYF.

The sample holds a few counts of this clonotype. The chain links TRBV7-2 to TRBJ2-7; 9 bases align to TRBD2. Germline trimming cut 6 bases from V and 10 bases from J; bases unmatched to any gene: 7. CDR3 size: 12 residues. In germline, CDR1 is SGHTA, CDR2 FQGNSA. The CDR3 loop reads CASRELAGPQYF. The CDR3 coding sequence is TGTGCCAGCAGGGAACTAGCGGGTCCCCAGTACTTC.

This clonotype turned up a few times. The V call is TRBV3-1, the J call TRBJ2-5; D gene ambiguous. Trimming stripped 5 bases from V and 2 bases from J, with 12 bases between. This CDR3 is built from 14 residues. Germline V lookup: CDR1 LGHDT, CDR2 YNNKEL (reference sequence). CDR3 DNA sequence: TGTGCCAGCAGCGGACGCAGATTTCAAGAGACCCAGTACTTC. Encoded protein: CASSGRRFQETQYF.

The rearrangement uses TRBV6-2 or TRBV6-3 and TRBJ1-1; D ambiguous. CDR1 is MNHEY and CDR2 is SVGEGT in the germline V gene. Deletions cut 8 bases from V and 4 bases from J, with 17 bases between. The CDR3 contains 14 residues. The CDR3 DNA follows: TGTGCCAGCGGCCACATCGGGGAGACCACTGAAGCTTTCTTT. Translating gives CASGHIGETTEAFF.

The rearrangement uses TRBV7-2 and TRBJ1-2; 11 bases align to TRBD1. The J segment lost 4 bases and the V segment lost 4 bases, leaving 2 bases of the junction unmatched. The CDR3 consists of 14 residues. Germline CDR1 SGHTA, CDR2 FQGNSA. The CDR3 region is CASSWDRGSYGYTF. The CDR3, as DNA: TGTGCCAGCAGCTGGGACAGGGGGTCCTATGGCTACACCTTC.

This clonotype turned up a few times. V is TRBV24-1 and J is TRBJ2-3; 9 bases map to TRBD1. The CDR3 loop spans 15 amino acids. CDR1 is KGHDR and CDR2 is SFDVKD in the germline V gene. V shed 6 bases, J shed 4 bases, and the junction held 7 bases outside the gene matches. Written as DNA, the CDR3 is TGTGCCACCAGTCCCGGACAGGGGAAGCCAGATACGCAGTATTTT. Translating gives CATSPGQGKPDTQYF.

This clonotype came up a few times. This chain joins TRBV5-1 and TRBJ1-3; D gene unclear. This CDR3 is built from 15 residues. Germline assignment: CDR1 SGHRS and CDR2 YFSETQ. Trimming took off 0 bases at V and 0 bases at J, with 7 bases between the two ends. DNA for the CDR3: TGCGCCAGCAGCTTGGGCGTCCTCTCTGGAAACACCATATATTTT. It encodes CASSLGVLSGNTIYF.

This clonotype was seen a handful of times. V gene TRBV9 combines with J gene TRBJ2-1; possibly TRBD1 or TRBD2 for D (6 bases each). This CDR3 is 15 amino acids long. The V end was cut by 4 bases, the J end by 6 bases, with 17 bases between. Germline values: CDR1 SGDLS, CDR2 YYNGEE. The CDR3 region is CASSPWGAGINEQFF. CDR3 DNA: TGTGCCAGCAGCCCATGGGGGGCAGGGATCAATGAGCAGTTCTTC.

In its sample, this clonotype ranks as medium-sized. V usage is TRBV20-1 and J usage is TRBJ2-3, with 8 positions matching TRBD2. Germline V lookup: CDR1 DFQATT, CDR2 SNEGSKA (reference sequence). V shed 6 bases and J 5 bases; nucleotides not matched to a gene: 10. There are 14 residues in the CDR3. CDR3 in DNA: TGCAGTGCCCCCTCCTCTCTAGCGGGAGATACGCAGTATTTT. Amino acid sequence: CSAPSSLAGDTQYF.